The clone carrying this T cell receptor beta chain was counted at least ten times. The target antigen is unknown. The entry originates in a study of T cells after yellow fever vaccination. General study findings and limits: In post-booster samples, most primary-vaccination clones reappeared (about 95% CD4, around 87% CD8).

With 1 base removed from V and 7 bases from J, the gap between germline ends came to 12 bases. The length of the CDR3 is 13 residues. Germline CDR1 and CDR2: SGHRS and YFSETQ. Universal primer sites and UMIs were introduced during 5'RACE template-switching synthesis of TCR cDNA. Via MiXCR, TCRdb re-called the 5' RACE reads, giving one row per CDR3 protein. The sample shows a few hundred thousand distinct CDR3 sequences, 8.7% of them seen only once. The TCR sequence derives from a man in his late teens or twenties who received the YFV17D yellow fever vaccine. This sequence joins TRBV5-1 and TRBJ2-7; D ambiguous. Sequenced material: CD4+ T cells sorted from PBMCs, taken 5 days after the yellow fever booster vaccination. DNA for the CDR3: TGCGCCAGCAGCTTGAGTCCGGCGGAGGAGCAGTACGTC. Amino acids: CASSLSPAEEQYV.